Reported below is one T cell receptor beta chain. The naive CD8 fraction comprised CD45RO-negative cells positively selected for CCR7 and excluded terminally differentiated effector memory CD45RA+ cells. This sample stems from a study of shared clonotypes between healthy human individuals. Sequencing was performed with immunoSEQ multiplex PCR; in TCRdb, only in-frame clones are kept and a portion is missing. The sample has over 800,000 clones, approximately 92% seen once; the top ten hold approximately 25%. Germline V CDR1 and CDR2: SEHNR, FQNEAQ (reference sequence). V dropped 3 bases and J dropped 9 bases, with 6 bases sitting between them. CDR3 size: 11 residues.

The sequence derives from a man aged 25-45 years in good health. The chain has TRBV7-9 and TRBJ2-1; D gene unclear. The sequencing sample was made of naive CD8+ T cells sorted from blood. In DNA form, the CDR3 reads TGTGCCAGCAGCTTTTTTGGTGAGCAGTTCTTC. It yields the protein CASSFFGEQFF.